The TCR beta chain under discussion was sequenced for a study of blood T cell repertoires in COVID-19. The protocol was immunoSEQ multiplex PCR, while the TCRdb copy is restricted to in-frame clones and leaves out a portion. The sample consists of about 270,000 clones, around nine tenths of them appearing once. CDR3 length: 18 amino acids. After removal of 1 base from V and 2 bases from J, the junction contained 8 bases not matched to a gene. CDR1 SGHRS and CDR2 YFSETQ come from the germline V gene. Sequenced material: peripheral blood. The TCR comes from a man in his forties or fifties with acute or convalescent COVID-19. The chain employs TRBV5-1 and TRBJ2-2, with 10 bases lining up with TRBD2. The CDR3 coding sequence is TGCGCCAGCAGCTTGTCCCCACCTAGCGGGGGAAACACCGGGGAGCTGTTTTTT. This gives the protein CASSLSPPSGGNTGELFF.